Listed below are T cell receptor beta chains from one sample, sequenced in a study of post-analysis software for immune sequencing data. TCRdb re-derived calls from the PCR reads in MiXCR, one entry per CDR3 protein. The table has hundreds of thousands of distinct CDR3 sequences, 25% to 30% seen once; the top ten hold around 0.56%. Sequenced: blood. Every receptor here comes from a girl aged 10-17 years with multiple sclerosis. The CDR3 runs from the conserved cysteine through the conserved F or W. The D gene is left open where the match is weak. Clone sizes are given selectively: once, few, many, or a class where the clone is expanded.

J: TRBJ2-5; size: NA; D: NA; V: TRBV7-9; DNA: TGTGCCAGCAGCCTCGACAGGACACGAGAGACCCAGTACTTC; CDR3: CASSLDRTRETQYF
J: TRBJ2-7; size: NA; D: NA; V: TRBV4-3; DNA: TGCGCCAGCAGCCCGGGGGTTGGCTCCTACGAGCAGTACTTC; CDR3: CASSPGVGSYEQYF
J: TRBJ1-2; size: few; D: NA; V: TRBV18; DNA: TGTGCCAGCTCACCAAGCATGGCGGGGACGAACTATGGCTACACCTTC; CDR3: CASSPSMAGTNYGYTF
J: TRBJ2-1; size: NA; D: NA; V: TRBV19; DNA: TGTGCCAGCGCCGGCGTAGGAAGCTCCTACAATGAGCAGTTCTTC; CDR3: CASAGVGSSYNEQFF
J: TRBJ2-3; size: few; D: NA; V: TRBV7-2; DNA: TGTGCCAGCAGCCTCGGGGTCTCGGGAGATACGCAGTATTTT; CDR3: CASSLGVSGDTQYF
J: TRBJ2-5; size: NA; D: NA; V: TRBV5-1; DNA: TGCGCCAGCAGCTCACTCAATCGGGTCAAAGACGTCCAGGAGACCCAGTACTTC; CDR3: CASSSLNRVKDVQETQYF
J: TRBJ2-5; size: NA; D: NA; V: TRBV5-1; DNA: TGCGCCAGCAGCTTGGACCGCTTCGCCAGGGGAGAGACCCAGTACTTC; CDR3: CASSLDRFARGETQYF
J: TRBJ2-5; size: NA; D: TRBD2; V: TRBV28; DNA: TGTGCCATAAAAGCGGGAGGCCCCCAAGAGACCCAGTACTTC; CDR3: CAIKAGGPQETQYF
J: TRBJ2-7; size: few; D: TRBD2; V: TRBV20-1; DNA: TGCAGTGCTAGAGATCCCCCAGCGGGATACTACGAGCAGTACTTC; CDR3: CSARDPPAGYYEQYF
J: TRBJ1-5; size: few; D: NA; V: TRBV7-2; DNA: TGTGCCAGCAGCTTAACCACCCATCAGCCCCAGCATTTT; CDR3: CASSLTTHQPQHF
J: TRBJ1-2; size: few; D: TRBD1; V: TRBV7-2; DNA: TGTGCCAGCAGCTTTCTACAGGGGTTAGACGGCTACACCTTC; CDR3: CASSFLQGLDGYTF
J: TRBJ2-2; size: NA; D: NA; V: TRBV12-3/TRBV12-4; DNA: TGTGCCAGCAGTTCCGCCAGACCGAACACCGGGGAGCTGTTTTTT; CDR3: CASSSARPNTGELFF
J: TRBJ2-7; size: few; D: NA; V: TRBV5-8; DNA: TGTGCCAGCAGCTTGGTAGCTCCGACCTACGAGCAGTACTTC; CDR3: CASSLVAPTYEQYF
J: TRBJ2-7; size: NA; D: NA; V: TRBV4-1; DNA: TGCGCCAGCAGCCAAAGACAGACTCCATCCTACGAGCAGTACTTC; CDR3: CASSQRQTPSYEQYF
J: TRBJ2-7; size: NA; D: TRBD2; V: TRBV20-1; DNA: TGCAGTGCAGAACCTAGCGCGGGAGCCTACGAGCAGTACTTC; CDR3: CSAEPSAGAYEQYF
J: TRBJ2-5; size: NA; D: NA; V: TRBV6-5; DNA: TGTGCCAGCAGGTCCCTCGGGACTGGACAAGAGACCCAGTACTTC; CDR3: CASRSLGTGQETQYF
J: TRBJ1-1; size: NA; D: TRBD1; V: TRBV4-3; DNA: TGCGCCAGCAGCCAAGATGGCGCGAGGGGACAGGCTTTCTTT; CDR3: CASSQDGARGQAFF
J: TRBJ1-1; size: NA; D: TRBD1; V: TRBV7-2; DNA: TGTGCCAGCAGCTTGGGGACAGCCAGGGGCACTGAAGCTTTCTTT; CDR3: CASSLGTARGTEAFF
J: TRBJ1-2; size: many; D: NA; V: TRBV6-5; DNA: TGTGCCAGCAGTTACAGCACCAAGGGTCGCGGCTACACCTTC; CDR3: CASSYSTKGRGYTF
J: TRBJ2-5; size: NA; D: TRBD2; V: TRBV4-1; DNA: TGCGCCAGCAGCGAAACGGCTGGGACTAGCGGGGGGGGACAAGAGACCCAGTACTTC; CDR3: CASSETAGTSGGGQETQYF
J: TRBJ2-1; size: NA; D: NA; V: TRBV10-1; DNA: TGCGCCAGCAGTGATTCTAGCGGAGGGGGCTACAATGAGCAGTTCTTC; CDR3: CASSDSSGGGYNEQFF
J: TRBJ2-1; size: NA; D: TRBD2; V: TRBV11-2; DNA: TGTGCCAGCAGCTCTCGGACTAGCGCATATAACGATGAGCAGTTCTTC; CDR3: CASSSRTSAYNDEQFF
J: TRBJ2-7; size: once; D: NA; V: TRBV20-1; DNA: TGCAGTGCTAGAGATAACTGGAAAACCTACGAGCAGTACTTC; CDR3: CSARDNWKTYEQYF
J: TRBJ2-5; size: many; D: NA; V: TRBV20-1; DNA: TGCAGTGCTAGAGGTCCGGGACAAGAGACCCAGTACTTC; CDR3: CSARGPGQETQYF
J: TRBJ1-2; size: NA; D: NA; V: TRBV11-2; DNA: TGTGCCAGCAGCCGATCTTTCCCTTCCGGCAAGCTTTTCTATGGCTACACCTTC; CDR3: CASSRSFPSGKLFYGYTF
J: TRBJ2-1; size: few; D: TRBD1; V: TRBV7-8; DNA: TGTGCCAGCAGCTTAGGAACGGGACAGGGTTTATACAATGAGCAGTTCTTC; CDR3: CASSLGTGQGLYNEQFF
J: TRBJ2-7; size: few; D: NA; V: TRBV27; DNA: TGTGCCAGCAGCTTAGACGGGTACTACGAGCAGTACTTC; CDR3: CASSLDGYYEQYF
J: TRBJ2-7; size: NA; D: TRBD1; V: TRBV6-2/TRBV6-3; DNA: TGTGCCAGCAGTTACCAGGGACAGGGGAACGAGCAGTACTTC; CDR3: CASSYQGQGNEQYF
J: TRBJ2-6; size: NA; D: NA; V: TRBV23-1; DNA: TGCGCCAGCGGCAGGGGTGACGGGGCCAACGTCCTGACTTTC; CDR3: CASGRGDGANVLTF
J: TRBJ1-2; size: NA; D: NA; V: TRBV7-2; DNA: TGTGCCGGCAGCAGAGACACCTGGGGCATTAGCGGCGGCTACACCTTC; CDR3: CAGSRDTWGISGGYTF
J: TRBJ2-1; size: NA; D: TRBD2; V: TRBV5-1; DNA: TGCGCCAGCAGCCTTCGTAGCGGGGGGGCCGGTTTTGATGAGCAGTTCTTC; CDR3: CASSLRSGGAGFDEQFF
J: TRBJ2-1; size: few; D: NA; V: TRBV27; DNA: TGTGCCAGCAGTTTTCCGGGACGCGGTAATGAGCAGTTCTTC; CDR3: CASSFPGRGNEQFF
J: TRBJ2-1; size: many; D: TRBD2; V: TRBV4-3; DNA: TGCGCCAGCAGCCACAGCCTGGGGGCGGGAGGAGTGCGCAATGAGCAGTTCTTC; CDR3: CASSHSLGAGGVRNEQFF
J: TRBJ2-3; size: NA; D: NA; V: TRBV28; DNA: TGTGCCAGCCTCGGGGCCCGCACAGATACGCAGTATTTT; CDR3: CASLGARTDTQYF
J: TRBJ2-3; size: NA; D: NA; V: TRBV4-3; DNA: TGCGCCAGCAGCCAAGTTCGCCTGAGCACAGATACGCAGTATTTT; CDR3: CASSQVRLSTDTQYF
J: TRBJ2-3; size: many; D: NA; V: TRBV5-1; DNA: TGCGCCAGCAGTCAGTCTAGCACAGATACGCAGTATTTT; CDR3: CASSQSSTDTQYF
J: TRBJ2-7; size: few; D: NA; V: TRBV28; DNA: TGTGCCGGCCGGAGGGGCCTGGGGAGCTCCTACGAGCAGTACTTC; CDR3: CAGRRGLGSSYEQYF
J: TRBJ2-1; size: NA; D: TRBD2; V: TRBV14; DNA: TGTGCCAGCAGCCAAGATATTAGCGGGAGGGATGGTGAGCAGTTCTTC; CDR3: CASSQDISGRDGEQFF
J: TRBJ2-3; size: few; D: NA; V: TRBV6-5; DNA: TGTGCCAGCAGACCCAGCTTTCTGGATACGCAGTATTTT; CDR3: CASRPSFLDTQYF
J: TRBJ2-3; size: NA; D: NA; V: TRBV6-1; DNA: TGTGCCAGCAGTGACCGGGGGCTGTCCGCCGGCACAGATACGCAGTATTTT; CDR3: CASSDRGLSAGTDTQYF
J: TRBJ2-6; size: NA; D: NA; V: TRBV5-1; DNA: TGCGCCAGCAGCTTGAGACGGGCCTCTGGGGCCAACGTCCTGACTTTC; CDR3: CASSLRRASGANVLTF
J: TRBJ2-1; size: few; D: TRBD2; V: TRBV28; DNA: TGTGCCAGTAACCCCCAGCGGGAGAGGGTCGGCAATGAGCAGTTCTTC; CDR3: CASNPQRERVGNEQFF
J: TRBJ2-1; size: NA; D: TRBD1; V: TRBV6-1; DNA: TGTGCCAGCAGTGAAGTGGGACAGGGGATGCATGAGCAGTTCTTC; CDR3: CASSEVGQGMHEQFF
J: TRBJ1-1; size: NA; D: NA; V: TRBV7-9; DNA: TGTGCCAGCAGCTTAGAGGTCGGAGGGGAAGCTTTCTTT; CDR3: CASSLEVGGEAFF
J: TRBJ2-7; size: once; D: TRBD1; V: TRBV20-1; DNA: TGCAGTGCTAGAGATCAAGGCAGGGGGAAGTGGCACGAGCAGTACTTC; CDR3: CSARDQGRGKWHEQYF
J: TRBJ2-3; size: NA; D: TRBD2; V: TRBV7-9; DNA: TGTGCCAGTGGGACTAGCGAGCGAACAGATACGCAGTATTTT; CDR3: CASGTSERTDTQYF
J: TRBJ2-7; size: NA; D: NA; V: TRBV20-1; DNA: TGCAGTGCTAGAGATCGGGCCCCGCGGGCGGCTCCGGTCTACGAGCAGTACTTC; CDR3: CSARDRAPRAAPVYEQYF
J: TRBJ2-1; size: NA; D: NA; V: TRBV9; DNA: TGTGCCAGCAGCGTACGGCAGGGCATGTGGAATGAGCAGTTCTTC; CDR3: CASSVRQGMWNEQFF
J: TRBJ2-4; size: few; D: NA; V: TRBV7-2; DNA: TGTGCCAGCAGCTTAGGGTCAGCGGTAGCCAAAAACATTCAGTACTTC; CDR3: CASSLGSAVAKNIQYF
J: TRBJ2-7; size: once; D: TRBD2; V: TRBV3-1; DNA: TGTGCCGGCAGCCCGCAGCGGGGGCTGGTTGAGCAGTACTTC; CDR3: CAGSPQRGLVEQYF
J: TRBJ2-7; size: few; D: TRBD2; V: TRBV28; DNA: TGTGCCAGCAGTCGGGGGGAAAACGAGCAGTACTTC; CDR3: CASSRGENEQYF
J: TRBJ2-1; size: NA; D: TRBD2; V: TRBV10-3; DNA: TGTGCCATTCGGGTTAGCGGGAGAGAATACAATGAGCAGTTCTTC; CDR3: CAIRVSGREYNEQFF
J: TRBJ2-3; size: NA; D: TRBD1; V: TRBV5-1; DNA: TGCGCCAGCGAAACCGGGCGAGGGGGCGGATCAGATACGCAGTATTTT; CDR3: CASETGRGGGSDTQYF
J: TRBJ2-7; size: NA; D: NA; V: TRBV7-2; DNA: TGTACCAGCAGCCTGGGACTTGCCTACGAGCAGTACTTC; CDR3: CTSSLGLAYEQYF
J: TRBJ2-3; size: NA; D: NA; V: TRBV24-1; DNA: TGTGCCACCGGAACAGTGTGGGGAACAGATACGCAGTATTTT; CDR3: CATGTVWGTDTQYF
J: TRBJ1-1; size: few; D: NA; V: TRBV29-1; DNA: TGCAGCGTTGGAGTCAGACTGAACACTGAAGCTTTCTTT; CDR3: CSVGVRLNTEAFF
J: TRBJ2-3; size: many; D: NA; V: TRBV20-1; DNA: TGCAGTGCTAGATCCGCGGGCTTTATGGCAGATACGCAGTATTTT; CDR3: CSARSAGFMADTQYF
J: TRBJ2-1; size: many; D: NA; V: TRBV6-4; DNA: TGTGCCAGCAGTGACTCGCCCGGGGAAGGCCATGAGCAGTTCTTC; CDR3: CASSDSPGEGHEQFF
J: TRBJ2-1; size: many; D: NA; V: TRBV20-1; DNA: TGCAGTGCTAGCCCTCCGGTGAGCTCCTACAATGAGCAGTTCTTC; CDR3: CSASPPVSSYNEQFF